These T cell receptor beta chains were read from a single sample in a study of CD8 T cells in ankylosing spondylitis. From the 5' RACE reads, TCRdb called clonotypes with MiXCR, one entry per CDR3 protein. The sample has 200,000 to 250,000 distinct CDR3 sequences; roughly 8.2% are singletons. Sequencing was done on a sample of blood, either unsorted or a sorted T cell fraction (not recorded which). The receptors come from a female donor with ankylosing spondylitis or in good health (not recorded which). CDR3s include the opening cysteine and the closing phenylalanine or tryptophan. Size values are once, few and many counts, or a class for expanded clones, and some rows have none.

V gene,clone size,CDR3 protein
TRBV29-1,few,CSENRGFEQYF
TRBV19,many,CASSSGSPYEQYF
TRBV7-6,.,CASSLAGSGYNEQFF
TRBV6-5,many,CASSYNTYYEQYF
TRBV3-1,many,CASSRGLAGPLEQYF
TRBV6-2/TRBV6-3,many,CASRRTGFEQFF
TRBV10-2,.,CASRWDKSYNEQFF
TRBV27,.,CASRQGPYEQYF
TRBV29-1,many,CSANRGTEAFF
TRBV5-1,many,CASSLGGNTIYF
TRBV7-6,few,CASTWDSVMNTEAFF
TRBV20-1,many,CSAPDANYEQYF
TRBV18,few,CASSSWAGTGGGTEAFF
TRBV29-1,few,CSVTRDRVTEQYF
TRBV7-2,many,CASSPNLPGGNQPQHF
TRBV5-1,many,CASSMPAGDEQFF
TRBV3-1,.,CASSQVQGDGYTF
TRBV28,.,CASSPWGTQYF
TRBV4-3,many,CASSQEHYNEQFF
TRBV20-1,many,CSAGLAVTEGEQFF
TRBV29-1,many,CSALTGKSIEKLFF
TRBV28,many,CASNTPGGSSPLHF